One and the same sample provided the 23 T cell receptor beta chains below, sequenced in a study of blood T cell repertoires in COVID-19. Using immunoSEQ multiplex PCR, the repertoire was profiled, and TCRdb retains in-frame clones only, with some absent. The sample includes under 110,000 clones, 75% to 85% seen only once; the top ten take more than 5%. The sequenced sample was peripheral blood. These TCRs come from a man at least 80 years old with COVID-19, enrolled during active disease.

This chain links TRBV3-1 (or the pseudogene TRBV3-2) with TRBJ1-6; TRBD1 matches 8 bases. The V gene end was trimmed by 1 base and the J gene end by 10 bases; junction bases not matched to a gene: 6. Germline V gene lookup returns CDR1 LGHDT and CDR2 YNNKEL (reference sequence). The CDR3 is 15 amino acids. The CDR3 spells CASSQVNRGDSPLHF. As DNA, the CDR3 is TGTGCCAGCAGCCAAGTAAACAGGGGGGACTCACCCCTCCACTTT.

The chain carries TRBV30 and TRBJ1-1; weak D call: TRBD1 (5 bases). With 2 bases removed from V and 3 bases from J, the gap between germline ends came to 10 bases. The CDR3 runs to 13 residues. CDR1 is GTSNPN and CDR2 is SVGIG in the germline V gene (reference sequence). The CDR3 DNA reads TGTGCCTGGAGTAGGGGCGCGGACACTGAAGCTTTCTTT. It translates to CAWSRGADTEAFF.

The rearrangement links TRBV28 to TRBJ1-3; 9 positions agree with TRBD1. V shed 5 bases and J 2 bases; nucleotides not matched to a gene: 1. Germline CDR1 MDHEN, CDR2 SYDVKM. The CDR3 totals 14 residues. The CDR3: CASSGQGTGNTIYF. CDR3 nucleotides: TGTGCCAGCAGTGGACAGGGGACTGGAAACACCATATATTTT.

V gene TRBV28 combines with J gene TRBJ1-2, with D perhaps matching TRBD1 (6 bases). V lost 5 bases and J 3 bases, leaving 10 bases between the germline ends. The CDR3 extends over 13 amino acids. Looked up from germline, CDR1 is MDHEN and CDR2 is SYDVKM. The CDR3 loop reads CASSRGGDYGYTF. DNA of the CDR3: TGTGCCAGCAGTCGCGGGGGCGACTATGGCTACACCTTC.

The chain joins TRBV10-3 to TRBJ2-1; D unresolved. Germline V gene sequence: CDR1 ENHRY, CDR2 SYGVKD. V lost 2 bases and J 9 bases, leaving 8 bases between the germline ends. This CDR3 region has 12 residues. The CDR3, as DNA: TGTGCCATCAGTGAGAAAAGAGCTGAGCAGTTCTTC. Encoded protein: CAISEKRAEQFF.

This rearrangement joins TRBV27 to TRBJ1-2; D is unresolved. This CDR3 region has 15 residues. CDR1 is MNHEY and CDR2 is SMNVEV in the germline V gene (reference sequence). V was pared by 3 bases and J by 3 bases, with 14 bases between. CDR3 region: CASSFWSSYHYGYTF. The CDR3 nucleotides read TGTGCCAGCAGTTTCTGGAGTTCATATCACTATGGCTACACCTTC.

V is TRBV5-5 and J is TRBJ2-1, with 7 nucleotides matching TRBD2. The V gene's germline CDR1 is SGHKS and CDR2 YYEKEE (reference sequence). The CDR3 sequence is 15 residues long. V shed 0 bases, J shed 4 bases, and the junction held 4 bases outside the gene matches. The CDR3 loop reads CASSLVGTTYNEQFF. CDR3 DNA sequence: TGTGCCAGCAGCTTGGTGGGGACTACGTACAATGAGCAGTTCTTC.

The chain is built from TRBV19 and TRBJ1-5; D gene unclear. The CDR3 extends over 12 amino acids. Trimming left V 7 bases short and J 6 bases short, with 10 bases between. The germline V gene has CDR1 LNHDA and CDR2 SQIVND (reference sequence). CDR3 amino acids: CASNPRGQPQHF. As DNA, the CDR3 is TGTGCCAGTAATCCTCGGGGTCAGCCCCAGCATTTT.

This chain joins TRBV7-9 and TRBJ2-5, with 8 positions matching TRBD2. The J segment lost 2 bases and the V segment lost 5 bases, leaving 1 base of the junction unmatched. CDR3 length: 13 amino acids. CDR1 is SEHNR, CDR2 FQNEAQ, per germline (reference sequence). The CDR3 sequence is CASSRGGQETQYF. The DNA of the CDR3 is TGTGCCAGCAGCCGGGGGGGTCAAGAGACCCAGTACTTC.

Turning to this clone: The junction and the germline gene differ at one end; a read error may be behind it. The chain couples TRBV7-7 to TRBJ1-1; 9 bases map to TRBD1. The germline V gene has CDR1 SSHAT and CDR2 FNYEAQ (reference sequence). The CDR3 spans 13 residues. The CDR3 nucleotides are TGTGCTAGCAGCTTAGGACAGGGGCATGAAGCTTTCTTT. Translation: CASSLGQGHEAFF.

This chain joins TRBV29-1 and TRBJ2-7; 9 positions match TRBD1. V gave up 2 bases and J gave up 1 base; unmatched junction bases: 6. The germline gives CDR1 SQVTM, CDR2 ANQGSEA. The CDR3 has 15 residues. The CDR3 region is CSVEHRGQGSYEQYF. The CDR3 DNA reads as TGCAGCGTTGAACATCGGGGACAGGGTTCCTACGAGCAGTACTTC.

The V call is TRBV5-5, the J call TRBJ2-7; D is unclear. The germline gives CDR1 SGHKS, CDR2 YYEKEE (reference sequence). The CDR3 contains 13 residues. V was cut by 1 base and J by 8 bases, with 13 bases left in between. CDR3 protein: CASSLNHEHKQYF. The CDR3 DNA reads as TGTGCCAGCAGCTTGAATCATGAACACAAGCAGTACTTC.

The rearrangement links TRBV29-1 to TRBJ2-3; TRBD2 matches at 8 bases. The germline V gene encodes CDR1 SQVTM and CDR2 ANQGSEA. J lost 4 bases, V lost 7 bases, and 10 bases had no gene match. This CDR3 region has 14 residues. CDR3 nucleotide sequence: TGCAGCGCCGAGGACGGGAGGGCTCCAGATACGCAGTATTTT. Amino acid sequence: CSAEDGRAPDTQYF.

CDR3 sequence: CASSRPNPPYNEQFF. In DNA form, the CDR3 reads TGCGCCAGCAGTCGCCCTAATCCCCCATACAATGAGCAGTTCTTC. The V gene is TRBV23-1, the J gene TRBJ2-1; the D is unclear. TRBV23-1 is marked as an open reading frame, function uncertain. CDR3 length: 15 residues. V was pared by 4 bases and J by 4 bases, with 14 bases between.

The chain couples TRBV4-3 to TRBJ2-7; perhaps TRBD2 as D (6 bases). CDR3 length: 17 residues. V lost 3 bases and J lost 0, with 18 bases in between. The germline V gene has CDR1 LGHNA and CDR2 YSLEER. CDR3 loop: CASSQVLLTSSSYEQYF. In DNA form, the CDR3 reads TGCGCCAGCAGCCAGGTTCTACTGACTAGTAGCTCCTACGAGCAGTACTTC.

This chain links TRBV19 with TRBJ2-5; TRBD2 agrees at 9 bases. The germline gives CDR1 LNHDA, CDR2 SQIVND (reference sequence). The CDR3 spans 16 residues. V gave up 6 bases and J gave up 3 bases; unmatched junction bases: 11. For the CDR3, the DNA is TGTGCCAGTAGATCGGCGGGAGGGACTTTGGAAGAGACCCAGTACTTC. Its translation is CASRSAGGTLEETQYF.

Here the CDR3 reads CASSAHNQVPYNEQFF. CDR3 coding DNA: TGCGCCAGCAGCGCGCACAATCAGGTGCCCTACAATGAGCAGTTCTTC. The chain couples TRBV5-1 to TRBJ2-1; no firm D call. The CDR3 consists of 16 residues. Germline V gene data show CDR1 as SGHRS and CDR2 as YFSETQ. Deletions cut 4 bases from V and 2 bases from J, with 16 bases between.

The CDR3 nucleotides are TGTGCCAGCACCGATAGGGGGGGTTGGCGCGAGCAGTTCTTC. Residues: CASTDRGGWREQFF. J is TRBJ2-1 and V is TRBV28; tentatively, D is TRBD2 (7 bases). CDR1 is MDHEN, CDR2 SYDVKM, per germline. Trimming took off 7 bases at V and 10 bases at J, with 20 bases between the two ends. The CDR3 is 14 amino acids.

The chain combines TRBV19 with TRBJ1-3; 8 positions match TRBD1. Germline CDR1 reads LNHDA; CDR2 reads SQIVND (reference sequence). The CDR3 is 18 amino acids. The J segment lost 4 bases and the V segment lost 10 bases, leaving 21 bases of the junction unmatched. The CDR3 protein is CATAKYAGTGRPGNTIYF. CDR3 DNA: TGTGCCACCGCAAAATACGCCGGGACAGGTCGTCCCGGAAACACCATATATTTT. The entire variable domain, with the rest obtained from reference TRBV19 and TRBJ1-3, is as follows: DGGITQSPKYLFRKEGQNVTLSCEQNLNHDAMYWYRQDPGQGLRLIYYSQIVNDFQKGDIAEGYSVSREKKESFPLTVTSAQKNPTAFYLCATAKYAGTGRPGNTIYFGEGSWLTVV.

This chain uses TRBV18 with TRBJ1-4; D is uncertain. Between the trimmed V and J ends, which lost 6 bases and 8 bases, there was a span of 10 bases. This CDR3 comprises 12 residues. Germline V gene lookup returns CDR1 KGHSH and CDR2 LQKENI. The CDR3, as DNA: TGTGCCAGCTCCCTGGCCTCCGAAAAACTGTTTTTT. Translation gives CASSLASEKLFF.

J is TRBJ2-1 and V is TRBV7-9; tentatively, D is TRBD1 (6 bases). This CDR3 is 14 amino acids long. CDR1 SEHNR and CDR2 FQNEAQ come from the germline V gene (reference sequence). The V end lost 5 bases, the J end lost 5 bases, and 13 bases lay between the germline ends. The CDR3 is CASSAPGHNNEQFF. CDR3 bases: TGTGCCAGCAGCGCGCCGGGACACAACAATGAGCAGTTCTTC.

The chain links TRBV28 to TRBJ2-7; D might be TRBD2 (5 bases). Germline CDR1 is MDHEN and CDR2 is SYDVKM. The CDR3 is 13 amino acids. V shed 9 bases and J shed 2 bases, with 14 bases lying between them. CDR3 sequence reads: CASRSGTTYEQYF. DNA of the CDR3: TGTGCCAGTCGGAGCGGAACCACCTACGAGCAGTACTTC. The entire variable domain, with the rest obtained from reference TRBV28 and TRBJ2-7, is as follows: DVKVTQSSRYLVKRTGEKVFLECVQDMDHENMFWYRQDPGLGLRLIYFSYDVKMKEKGDIPEGYSVSREKKERFSLILESASTNQTSMYLCASRSGTTYEQYFGPGTRLTVT.

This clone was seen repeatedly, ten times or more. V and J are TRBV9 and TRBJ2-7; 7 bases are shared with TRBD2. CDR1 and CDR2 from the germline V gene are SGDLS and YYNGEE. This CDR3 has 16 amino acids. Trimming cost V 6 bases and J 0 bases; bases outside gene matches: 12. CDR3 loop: CASTPVLAVSSYEQYF. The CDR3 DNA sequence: TGTGCCAGCACCCCCGTCCTAGCGGTAAGCTCCTACGAGCAGTACTTC.